This TCR beta chain was documented in a study of control samples from healthy donors and cancer patients. Using immunoSEQ multiplex PCR, the repertoire was profiled, and TCRdb retains in-frame clones only, with some absent. The sample holds around 120,000 clones; more than 75% are singletons and the top ten take 2.9%. V lost 1 base to trimming and J lost 4 bases, with 10 bases between them. CDR1 is GTSNPN and CDR2 is SVGIG in the germline V gene (reference sequence). The CDR3 spans 14 residues. V gene TRBV30 combines with J gene TRBJ1-4, with a possible D match to TRBD1 (5 bases). The sequence came from a man aged 60 to 75 in good health. Sequencing used blood. CDR3 nucleotide sequence: TGTGCCTGGAGTGGAAGGGGTTTTAATGAAAAACTGTTTTTT. Amino acid sequence: CAWSGRGFNEKLFF.